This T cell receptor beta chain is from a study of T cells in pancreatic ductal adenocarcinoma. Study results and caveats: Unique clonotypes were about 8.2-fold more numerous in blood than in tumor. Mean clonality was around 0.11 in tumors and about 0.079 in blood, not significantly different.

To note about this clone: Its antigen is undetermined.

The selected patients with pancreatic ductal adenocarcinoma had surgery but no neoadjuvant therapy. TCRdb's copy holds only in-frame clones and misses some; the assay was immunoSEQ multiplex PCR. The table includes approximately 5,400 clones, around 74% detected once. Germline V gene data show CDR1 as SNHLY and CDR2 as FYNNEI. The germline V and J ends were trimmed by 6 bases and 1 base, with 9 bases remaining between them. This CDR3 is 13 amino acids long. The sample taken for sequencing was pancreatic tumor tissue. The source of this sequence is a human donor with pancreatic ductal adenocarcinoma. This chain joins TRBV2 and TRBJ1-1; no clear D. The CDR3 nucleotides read TGTGCCAGCAGGGCGGAGGCGAACACTGAAGCTTTCTTT. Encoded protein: CASRAEANTEAFF. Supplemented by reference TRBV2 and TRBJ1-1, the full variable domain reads EPEVTQTPSHQVTQMGQEVILRCVPISNHLYFYWYRQILGQKVEFLVSFYNNEISEKSEIFDDQFSVERPDGSNFTLKIRSTKLEDSAMYFCASRAEANTEAFFGQGTRLTVV.